This TCR beta chain was captured by sequencing in a study of cytomegalovirus exposure and HLA in healthy donors (TCRdb year 2017). With respect to the entire study: In an earlier analysis of under 750 of the donors, under 300 Gb of sequence data and roughly 100 million unique TCR beta sequences from approximately 180 million T cells were reported. Along with the roughly 670-subject first cohort, a separate validation cohort of approximately 110 different subjects was used. The study profiled the T cell repertoires of some 610 subjects by immunosequencing and related them to cytomegalovirus serostatus. In an earlier analysis of a few hundred of the donors, high-throughput TCR beta sequencing was used to judge whether each TCR beta V gene segment behaved as functional or pseudogenic. All discovery cohort repertoires had been generated using a single sequencing platform. In a later analysis, previously published TCR beta repertoires from several hundred donors were re-analyzed and high-resolution HLA genotyping was added so that TCR occurrence patterns could be studied. In a later genetic analysis, genome-wide SNP genotypes for about three fifths of the roughly 670 donors were used, and that subset was treated as a discovery cohort. Donor age, sex, ethnicity and CMV serostatus were compiled together with the repertoire data. Because of strong linkage in the cohort, roughly five DR-DQ haplotypes were treated as single units for association and clustering. The aim of the study was to test whether cataloging public T cell receptors could identify signatures of past pathogen exposure. In the later analysis, no new phenotypic data were used to find candidate immune exposures; instead, reliance was placed on TCR beta sequences and their occurrence across donors. Typing coverage differed by locus: A, B, C, DRB1 and DQB1 were typed in about 629-630 donors, DQA1 in about 510, DPA1 in some 570, and DPB1 in approximately 450. An early release covering just under 650 HLA-typed donors comprised about 290 gigabases of sequencing data and around 86 million unique TCR sequences. Of the roughly 400 genotyped donors, 65% to 90% fell in the genetic ancestry cluster associated with self-reported Caucasian donors. Among 398 genotyped donors of the cohort, an average of around 250,000 unique TCR beta nucleotide sequences was sequenced per donor, of which about 20% were non-productive. HLA typing included class I and class II loci at four-digit resolution. High-throughput TCR immunosequencing, statistical association of individual TCRs with disease status, and machine learning were combined to predict cytomegalovirus infection status. On the study overall, not on this receptor specifically: Immune exposure information for the cohort was limited to CMV serostatus. In both the original and validation cohorts, the classifier was reported to diagnose cytomegalovirus status with high specificity and sensitivity. Approximately 16 rarely observed V segments, including chromosome 9 orphons, were excluded from the earlier analysis of approximately 600 of the donors because counts were too low. A later analysis found that most CMV-associated TCR beta chains appeared HLA-restricted, with HLA associations seemingly driven largely by CMV exposure. A total of 164 TCR beta chains were listed by the study as associated with cytomegalovirus. Correlated functional status among segregating V segments might be attributable to linkage disequilibrium, but an unknown experimental factor could not be ruled out. A later analysis found that HLA-associated TCR beta chains were more clonally expanded and had lower generation probabilities than equally common non-associated chains. In a later analysis, more than 15,000 TCR beta sequences were associated with specific HLA alleles at a false discovery rate of 0.05. According to the authors, the approach could potentially be generalized to other disease states and immunological phenotypes. Roughly uniform sequencing depth across donors was assumed in presence/absence analyses, although this assumption may not hold. According to a later genetic analysis, donors in an Asian-associated ancestry cluster had fewer N-insertions in productive TCRs than the approximately 630-donor mean. An association between a missense DCLRE1C variant and V-gene and J-gene trimming of TCR beta chains was found in a later genetic analysis and replicated in an independent cohort. Most TCR sequences were seen in very few donors, while some public TCRs were found in many individuals. Broadly in line with IMGT annotations, most TCR beta V segments showed up in productive rearrangements about 90% or about 30% of the time in an earlier analysis of under 700 of the donors. In vitro tests confirmed that three of the cytomegalovirus-associated TCR beta chains recognize cytomegalovirus antigens. Several of the top co-occurrence clusters appeared to be linked to parvovirus B19, influenza, CMV and Epstein-Barr virus, according to a later analysis. A later analysis found that TCR association rates varied across HLA loci, with DRB1 alleles showing the most associated TCRs and HLA-C alleles the fewest. Assigning TCR associations to individual alleles was difficult when HLA alleles, especially DR and DQ, strongly co-occurred. A group of highly shared sequence variants was considered likely to be a technical artifact of the sequencing pipeline. A further reported finding was that TCR beta sequences accurately predicted the HLA-A and HLA-B alleles for most subjects in the first cohort. Because HLA typing was missing for some donors at each locus, association tests included only the typed subset. This cohort had only TCR beta chains sequenced, and the lack of alpha or paired-chain data limited which features could be detected. Because the 87-base-pair reads could not distinguish some IMGT-functional V segments, including TRBV6-2 and TRBV6-3, those segments were excluded.

Notes on this clone: Its antigen has not been determined. Qualities for individual bases were not recorded, and no much larger clone is one base off.

The CDR3 numbers 15 residues from cysteine through phenylalanine. Only CDR3 DNA remains: 45 bases, in frame from the first base. The junction shows trimming of 6 bases on V and 4 bases on J, and the gene matches do not reach 8 bases of it. CDR1 and CDR2 are read off the germline V gene as MDHEN and SYDVKM. In total, approximately 700 healthy bone marrow donors made up the cohort. Cohort members were all nominally healthy when sampled, although unrecorded immune exposures were likely present. The donor tested CMV seronegative and was one of the 352 seronegative cohort members. A peripheral blood sample was provided by each donor, and peripheral blood mononuclear cells were used for TCR beta sequencing. Genomic DNA extraction from the blood cell samples was performed with the Qiagen DNeasy Blood Extraction Kit. The method was the immunoSEQ multiplex PCR assay. A mixture of 60 forward primers for TCR Vbeta segments and 13 reverse primers for TCR Jbeta segments was used in the multiplex PCR. The CDR3 region of rearranged TCR beta genes was amplified from genomic DNA with a multiplex PCR assay. The Illumina HiSeq System was used to sequence the amplified TCR beta libraries as 87-base-pair reads. The source study handled its data this way. A later analysis tallied about 77 million unique TCR beta chains across the 660 or so repertoires, and some 10 million of those chains were shared by two or more donors. Raw reads were error-corrected and collapsed into unique sequences with a nearest-neighbor algorithm that merged closely related sequences to remove PCR and sequencing errors. V, D and J gene segments were assigned by aligning CDR3 sequences to IMGT reference sequences. Each retained sequence needed at least a six-nucleotide match to both a V gene segment and a J gene segment. A rearrangement was called productive if the CDR3 had no stop codons and remained in frame with V and J, and every other rearrangement was called non-productive. Following IMGT convention, CDR3 was defined as the stretch from the second conserved V-encoded cysteine up to the conserved J-encoded phenylalanine. In an earlier analysis of more than 550 of the donors, sequences lacking an unambiguous match to a single V gene segment were excluded. In an earlier analysis of some 590 of the donors, a V segment was called functional when productive rearrangements were above 56.7%, and segregating when the standard deviation between donors exceeded 5%. A statistical classification framework was built to diagnose cytomegalovirus status from the catalog of TCR beta chain sequences. A later analysis assigned V and J genes by comparing TCR nucleotide sequences with IMGT/GENE-DB human TR gene sequences. A later analysis assigned CDR3 sequences and most-parsimonious VDJ recombination scenarios with the TCRdist pipeline. In a later analysis, every TCR beta chain was defined by the combination of its CDR3 amino acid sequence and its V-gene family, and reads without a unique V-gene family were dropped. In a later analysis, fewer than 600 highly shared, low-generation-probability nucleotide sequences were removed to address suspected cross-contamination and a sequencing artifact. A later analysis calculated a clonal expansion index for each public chain from normalized within-repertoire ranks of inferred template counts. Generation probabilities in a later analysis came from a VDJ recombination model fitted to out-of-frame rearrangements, and those results were checked against IGoR. A later analysis scored TCR-TCR, TCR-HLA and TCR-CMV co-occurrence with hypergeometric tests, applying a repertoire-size bias correction to TCR pairs. False discovery rates were estimated in a later analysis by permuting HLA or CMV assignments 20 times. In a later analysis, co-occurring TCRs were grouped with DBSCAN, and TCRdist sequence similarity was added when clustering was performed within HLA-allele-positive subsets. Repertoires with fewer than 30,000 or more than 120,000 public chains, plus five repertoires with anomalous nucleotide sharing, were excluded from co-occurrence clustering. TCRdb mirrors the immuneACCESS table, restricted to in-frame sequences. Some clones are absent from its copies; in checked studies, under half trace to an unresolved V gene, and the reason for the others is unknown. V and J calls and clone size follow that table, whereas D and trimming were derived from the DNA. The sample records roughly 69,000 clones, 76% of which are singletons. The top ten constitute around 3% of the sample.

This clonotype originated in a man in his late teens or twenties in good health and CMV-seronegative. The sequence links TRBV28 to TRBJ2-3, with 9 central nucleotides matching TRBD1. The sequenced material came from PBMCs. The CDR3 has the sequence CASRWLTGGSDTQYF. The DNA is as follows: TGTGCCAGCAGATGGTTGACAGGGGGTTCAGATACGCAGTATTTT.